Listed here is a single TCR beta chain. What it binds is not known. This entry is derived from a study of CD8+ T cells in alopecia areata. The study's findings and limits: Although TCR sharing was seen in mice, sharing across patients was less clear, possibly for HLA-related reasons. Clonality exceeded that of normal scalp in lesional scalp, most notably in alopecia totalis/universalis.

RNA, once extracted, was reverse transcribed into cDNA for use as the sequencing template. Produced via immunoSEQ multiplex PCR; TCRdb's table is partial and in-frame only. The sample has 65,000 to 90,000 clones, just over 50% seen once; the top ten hold around 5.7%. Peripheral blood and lesional scalp punch biopsies came from alopecia areata patients. Sorted populations comprised CD4+ and CD8+ T cells obtained from PBMCs. The CDR3 extends over 11 amino acids. Per the germline V gene, CDR1 is DFQATT and CDR2 is SNEGSKA (reference sequence). V lost 3 bases and J 7 bases, leaving 9 bases between the germline ends.

Sequenced input: NKG2D-high CD8+ T cells sorted from blood. This chain uses TRBV20-1 with TRBJ1-1; unclear D gene. The TCR comes from a human donor with alopecia areata. For the CDR3, the DNA is TGCAGTGCTAGGGGATTGGATGAAGCTTTCTTT. It specifies CSARGLDEAFF.